The rows below give T cell receptor beta chains drawn from one sample of a study of cytomegalovirus exposure and HLA in healthy donors. TCRdb's copy holds only in-frame clones and misses some; the assay was immunoSEQ multiplex PCR. In the table there are about 240,000 clones, approximately 83% of which are singletons. The source material was PBMCs. The origin of the receptors is a woman under 40 in good health and CMV-seropositive. CDR3s include the opening cysteine and the closing phenylalanine or tryptophan. D genes are given only for firm matches. For some rows the clone size is stated as once, few or many, or as a class when expanded; others skip it.

CDR3,DNA,V,D,J,size
CASTARGRGFTEAFF,TGCGCCAGCACCGCGAGAGGGAGGGGTTTCACTGAAGCTTTCTTT,TRBV5-1,-,TRBJ1-1,-
CASSRDFTDTQYF,TGCGCCAGCAGCCGGGACTTCACAGATACGCAGTATTTT,TRBV5-1,-,TRBJ2-3,-
CASGKTGNTEAFF,TGCGCCAGCGGTAAGACAGGGAACACTGAAGCTTTCTTT,TRBV10-2,-,TRBJ1-1,-
CASSEAPGPQPQHF,TGTGCCAGCAGTGAGGCTCCGGGTCCTCAGCCCCAGCATTTT,TRBV6-1,-,TRBJ1-5,-
CASSYWALAEAFF,TGTGCCAGCAGTTACTGGGCCTTAGCTGAAGCTTTCTTT,TRBV6-6,-,TRBJ1-1,-
CASSLGLAGEETQYF,TGCGCCAGCAGCTTGGGTCTAGCGGGAGAAGAGACCCAGTACTTC,TRBV5-1,TRBD2,TRBJ2-5,-
CASSLVLAGGTGELFF,TGTGCCAGCAGTTTGGTACTAGCGGGAGGTACCGGGGAGCTGTTTTTT,TRBV27,TRBD2,TRBJ2-2,-
CATMGLAFPNYEQYF,TGTGCCACCATGGGACTAGCTTTTCCCAACTACGAGCAGTACTTC,TRBV6-1,TRBD2,TRBJ2-7,many
CASSFHWGPQETQYF,TGTGCCAGCAGCTTCCATTGGGGCCCACAAGAGACCCAGTACTTC,TRBV27,-,TRBJ2-5,-
CASSFQAGGPGTDTQYF,TGTGCCAGCAGTTTCCAGGCGGGAGGGCCAGGCACAGATACGCAGTATTTT,TRBV28,TRBD2,TRBJ2-3,-
CASSLGFSSYNEQFF,TGCGCCAGCAGCTTGGGGTTCAGCTCCTACAATGAGCAGTTCTTC,TRBV5-1,-,TRBJ2-1,-
CASSLASYGYTF,TGTGCCAGCAGCTTAGCATCTTATGGCTACACCTTC,TRBV7-2,-,TRBJ1-2,-
CASSPLFSGNTDTQYF,TGTGCCAGCAGTCCGCTTTTTAGCGGGAACACAGATACGCAGTATTTT,TRBV27,TRBD2,TRBJ2-3,-
CASSFGTSVPTGELFF,TGCGCCAGCAGCTTTGGGACTAGCGTCCCCACCGGGGAGCTGTTTTTT,TRBV5-1,TRBD2,TRBJ2-2,-
CASSPTGGALNYEQYF,TGTGCCAGCAGCCCCACGGGGGGGGCCCTAAACTACGAGCAGTACTTC,TRBV5-8,TRBD2,TRBJ2-7,-
CASSVGPILGVSNEQFF,TGTGCCAGCAGCGTTGGACCCATACTAGGAGTGAGCAATGAGCAGTTCTTC,TRBV5-4,-,TRBJ2-1,-
CAWSAVFSGANVLTF,TGTGCCTGGAGTGCTGTCTTCTCTGGGGCCAACGTCCTGACTTTC,TRBV30,-,TRBJ2-6,-
CAIRTDLSSYEQYF,TGTGCCATCAGGACCGACTTGAGCTCCTACGAGCAGTACTTC,TRBV10-3,-,TRBJ2-7,-
CATTGINQPQHF,TGTGCCACCACGGGGATTAATCAGCCCCAGCATTTT,TRBV28,-,TRBJ1-5,few
CASKSGRGDEQFF,TGTGCCAGCAAGAGCGGGAGGGGCGATGAGCAGTTCTTC,TRBV6-1,TRBD2,TRBJ2-1,-
CASSSQGRGSSYNEQFF,TGTGCCAGCAGCTCACAGGGACGCGGCAGCTCCTACAATGAGCAGTTCTTC,TRBV9,-,TRBJ2-1,-
CASSQETSTAQYF,TGCGCCAGCAGCCAAGAAACTAGTACGGCGCAGTATTTT,TRBV4-1,-,TRBJ2-3,-
CATGESAKNIQYF,TGTGCAACCGGGGAGTCGGCCAAAAACATTCAGTACTTC,TRBV28,-,TRBJ2-4,-
CASRGLAGSGETQYF,TGCGCCAGCAGGGGACTAGCGGGATCGGGGGAGACCCAGTACTTC,TRBV10-2,TRBD2,TRBJ2-5,-
CASSPVPQGGNTEAFF,TGTGCCAGCTCACCAGTACCACAGGGGGGGAACACTGAAGCTTTCTTT,TRBV18,TRBD1,TRBJ1-1,-
CASSWSSGGEQYF,TGTGCCAGCAGCTGGAGTAGCGGAGGCGAGCAGTACTTC,TRBV7-2,-,TRBJ2-7,-
CASSLAGLVNHEQYF,TGCGCCAGCAGCTTGGCAGGACTAGTTAACCACGAGCAGTACTTC,TRBV5-1,TRBD2,TRBJ2-7,-
CASSYKYEQYF,TGTGCCAGTAGTTATAAATACGAGCAGTACTTC,TRBV19,-,TRBJ2-7,-
CASSPKTGNLGTEAFF,TGTGCCAGCAGCCCTAAGACAGGGAATCTTGGGACTGAAGCTTTCTTT,TRBV4-2,TRBD1,TRBJ1-1,-
CASSSADRGISYNEQFF,TGTGCCAGCAGTTCAGCTGACAGGGGGATTTCCTACAATGAGCAGTTCTTC,TRBV27,TRBD1,TRBJ2-1,-
CASSLTQGKGYNEQFF,TGCGCCAGCAGCTTAACCCAGGGAAAGGGCTACAATGAGCAGTTCTTC,TRBV5-1,-,TRBJ2-1,-
CASSTRQGRENEKLFF,TGTGCCAGCAGCACCCGACAGGGGCGGGAGAATGAAAAACTGTTTTTT,TRBV11-2,TRBD1,TRBJ1-4,-
CASSQGANQPQHF,TGTGCCAGCTCACAGGGAGCGAATCAGCCCCAGCATTTT,TRBV18,-,TRBJ1-5,-
CASSLGGEFYEQYF,TGTGCCAGCAGCTTAGGGGGAGAGTTCTACGAGCAGTACTTC,TRBV11-2,-,TRBJ2-7,-
CASSSPRPSGSSHEQYF,TGTGCCAGCAGTTCCCCCAGGCCTAGCGGGAGCTCCCACGAGCAGTACTTC,TRBV28,TRBD2,TRBJ2-7,-
CASSYDGVYEQYF,TGTGCCAGCAGCTACGACGGAGTCTACGAGCAGTACTTC,TRBV7-6,-,TRBJ2-7,-
CASSWGQGAIEQYF,TGCGCCAGCAGCTGGGGGCAGGGGGCGATCGAGCAGTACTTC,TRBV5-1,TRBD1,TRBJ2-7,-
CASTRSGNEQFF,TGTGCGAGCACGCGCTCGGGCAATGAGCAGTTCTTC,TRBV28,-,TRBJ2-1,-
CASCDTPRFQYF,TGTGCCAGCTGCGACACCCCACGTTTCCAGTACTTC,TRBV6-1,-,TRBJ2-7,-
CASSPPGGPTYEQYF,TGTGCCAGCAGCCCGCCAGGGGGACCGACCTACGAGCAGTACTTC,TRBV7-9,TRBD1,TRBJ2-7,-
CAISGAGNRPGELFF,TGTGCCATCAGTGGTGCGGGGAATCGGCCCGGGGAGCTGTTTTTT,TRBV10-3,-,TRBJ2-2,many
CASSQDWAAETQYF,TGTGCCAGCAGCCAAGATTGGGCAGCAGAGACCCAGTACTTC,TRBV14,-,TRBJ2-5,-
CSVEQVSGRREQYF,TGCAGCGTTGAACAGGTTAGCGGGAGACGGGAGCAGTACTTC,TRBV29-1,TRBD2,TRBJ2-7,-